This T cell receptor beta chain was found in a study of radiotherapy plus CTLA-4 blockade in lung cancer. Study-wide points: Reportedly, early blood T cell clone dynamics best predicted response, with interferon-beta.

With regard to this clone: Its matching antigen is unknown.

Treatment of patients with chemo-refractory metastatic non-small-cell lung cancer consisted of focal radiation plus CTLA-4 blockade with ipilimumab. The germline V gene encodes CDR1 SGHRS and CDR2 YFSETQ. V was cut by 1 base and J by 0 bases, with 8 bases left in between. The CDR3 is made up of 15 amino acids. The repertoire was sequenced with immunoSEQ multiplex PCR; TCRdb's copy has only in-frame clones and lacks some. The data contain about 68,000 clones, around 80% of them seen just once; the ten biggest clones take up about 10%. The TCR originated in a human donor with non-small cell lung cancer who had a complete response to radiotherapy plus ipilimumab. The sample was peripheral blood, taken from a patient treated with radiotherapy plus ipilimumab. The J gene is TRBJ1-3, the V gene TRBV5-1; D ambiguous. The CDR3 protein is CASSLLTDSGNTIYF. In nucleotides, the CDR3 is TGCGCCAGCAGCTTGCTTACCGACTCTGGAAACACCATATATTTT.